A single sample gave rise to the 5 T cell receptor delta chains below, sequenced in a study of gamma-delta T cells after stem cell transplantation. TCRdb fed the RT-PCR reads to CATT. The data hold over 9,000 delta-chain clones, with around two fifths observed a single time. The sample was gamma-delta T cells. Receptor source: a human donor. It is not recorded whose cells these are; they may come from a transplant donor.

In DNA form, the CDR3 reads TGTGCTCTTGGGGTTTCCCGTCCCACCACCGATAAACTCATCTTT. Amino acids: CALGVSRPTTDKLIF. The chain is built from TRDV1 and TRDJ1; D unclear. The CDR3 length is 15 residues. Germline lookup yields CDR1 TSWWSYY and CDR2 QGS. The V end lost 4 bases, the J end lost 1 base, and 13 bases lay between the germline ends.

V gene TRDV2 combines with J gene TRDJ2; 9 nucleotides line up with TRDD3. V was clipped by 3 bases and J by 6 bases; unmatched bases: 4. The CDR3 has 14 amino acids. CDR1 is GEAIGNYY and CDR2 is EKD in the germline V gene. The CDR3 coding sequence is TGTGCCTGTGACCGGGGGATACTGGCAGCACAACTCTTCTTT. This translates into CACDRGILAAQLFF.

The chain joins TRDV2 to TRDJ3; 7 bases match TRDD3. In germline, CDR1 is GEAIGNYY, CDR2 EKD. This CDR3 has 20 amino acids. V lost 0 bases and J lost 0; bases outside the gene matches: 10. CDR3 coding DNA: TGTGCCTGTGACACCACCTGGGGGGGCTTAAGCTCCTGGGACACCCGACAGATGTTTTTC. Encoded protein: CACDTTWGGLSSWDTRQMFF.

This clone was counted between two and nine times. The rearrangement links TRDV1 to TRDJ1; possible D gene TRDD3, 7 bases. Trimming pared 0 bases from V and 0 bases from J, leaving 26 bases between. This CDR3 has 21 amino acids. In germline, CDR1 is TSWWSYY, CDR2 QGS. DNA of the CDR3: TGTGCTCTTGGGGAACTCCTCCTACCTATTGGAGGATACGGGTACACCGATAAACTCATCTTT. This gives the protein CALGELLLPIGGYGYTDKLIF.

Turning to this clone: Since a much larger clone is just one base distant, this may be a read error. The chain couples TRDV2 to TRDJ1; TRDD3 agrees at 7 bases. Trimming removed 0 bases from V and 0 bases from J; junction bases left unmatched: 9. The CDR3 loop spans 17 amino acids. Germline lookup yields CDR1 GEAIGNYY and CDR2 EKD. CDR3 protein: CACDTCPGGSYTDKLIF. The CDR3 DNA follows: TGTGCCTGTGACACCTGTCCTGGGGGGTCGTACACCGATAAACTCATCTTT.